Below, 10 T cell receptor beta chains from the same sample are listed, as sequenced in a study of blood T cell repertoires in COVID-19. TCRdb's table, derived via immunoSEQ multiplex PCR, lists solely in-frame clones and lacks some. Found here are under 200,000 clones, approximately 91% of them singletons; the top ten hold less than 0.85%. Sequenced material: PBMCs or T cells enriched from blood (not recorded which). The receptor set was obtained from a woman under 30 who had recovered from COVID-19.

J is TRBJ1-3 and V is TRBV10-3, with 8 positions matching TRBD1. The trim removed 0 bases at V and 4 bases at J, leaving 8 bases unmatched. The CDR3 runs to 17 residues. Per the germline V gene, CDR1 is ENHRY and CDR2 is SYGVKD. The CDR3 loop reads CAISESIRTGRGNTIYF. The CDR3 DNA sequence: TGTGCCATCAGTGAGTCTATAAGGACAGGGAGAGGAAACACCATATATTTT.

The V call is TRBV11-3, the J call TRBJ2-2; 10 positions match TRBD2. The CDR3 has 16 residues. Looked up from germline, CDR1 is SGHNT and CDR2 is YENEEA. V lost 5 bases and J lost 1; bases outside the gene matches: 4. CDR3 sequence: CASSRVAGGNTGELFF. The CDR3 nucleotides read TGTGCCAGCAGCCGAGTAGCGGGAGGGAACACCGGGGAGCTGTTTTTT. Full variable domain (rest looked up from reference TRBV11-3 and TRBJ2-2): EAGVVQSPRYKIIEKKQPVAFWCNPISGHNTLYWYLQNLGQGPELLIRYENEEAVDDSQLPKDRFSAERLKGVDSTLKIQPAELGDSAVYLCASSRVAGGNTGELFFGEGSRLTVL.

The chain employs TRBV27 and TRBJ1-2; 7 nucleotides align to TRBD1. The CDR3 spans 16 residues. With V trimmed by 2 bases and J by 4 bases, 10 bases remained unmatched. Per the germline V gene, CDR1 is MNHEY and CDR2 is SMNVEV (reference sequence). CDR3: CASSLQGDKGVYGYTF. CDR3 DNA sequence: TGTGCCAGCAGTTTACAGGGGGACAAGGGGGTCTATGGCTACACCTTC.

The chain links TRBV7-2 to TRBJ1-3, with D hard to call. Per the germline V gene, CDR1 is SGHTA and CDR2 is FQGNSA. The CDR3 totals 14 residues. V lost 5 bases and J 0 bases, leaving 8 bases between the germline ends. The CDR3 nucleotides read TGTGCCAGCAGCCAAGGAGTCTCTGGAAACACCATATATTTT. Protein: CASSQGVSGNTIYF.

Regarding this clone: One junction end does not reproduce the germline sequence, and a read error may be involved. The chain is built from TRBV28 and TRBJ1-1; 8 bases agree with TRBD1. From germline, CDR1 is MDHEN and CDR2 SYDVKM. The CDR3 runs to 14 residues. The CDR3 here is CASSRLGGDRRGAF. The CDR3 DNA follows: TGTGCCAGCAGCCGTCTAGGCGGGGACAGGAGAGGGGCCTTT.

This rearrangement joins TRBV7-9 to TRBJ1-1; D is perhaps TRBD1 (6 bases). The ends were cut back, 5 bases at V and 0 bases at J, with 16 bases in the middle. Germline assignment: CDR1 SEHNR and CDR2 FQNEAQ (reference sequence). This CDR3 is built from 16 residues. CDR3 sequence: CASSPQAGQLNTEAFF. CDR3 DNA sequence: TGTGCCAGCAGCCCCCAGGCCGGACAGCTGAACACTGAAGCTTTCTTT. Filled out from reference TRBV7-9 and TRBJ1-1, the complete variable domain reads DTGVSQNPRHKITKRGQNVTFRCDPISEHNRLYWYRQTLGQGPEFLTYFQNEAQLEKSRLLSDRFSAERPKGSFSTLEIQRTEQGDSAMYLCASSPQAGQLNTEAFFGQGTRLTVV.

The V gene is TRBV2, the J gene TRBJ2-1, with 9 bases that match TRBD2. The germline V gene encodes CDR1 SNHLY and CDR2 FYNNEI. V lost 3 bases and J lost 8; bases outside the gene matches: 5. The CDR3 has 14 residues. CDR3 loop: CASSDSGSRYEQFF. The DNA for the CDR3 is TGTGCCAGCAGTGATAGCGGGAGTAGGTATGAGCAGTTCTTC.

In nucleotides, the CDR3 is TGTGCCAGCAGGCGGAGCTCTGGGGCCAACGTCCTGACTTTC. This encodes CASRRSSGANVLTF. The V gene is TRBV13, the J gene TRBJ2-6; D unclear. V lost 6 bases and J lost 0, with 6 bases in between. The germline CDR1 and CDR2 sequences are PRHDT and FYEKMQ (reference sequence). The CDR3 runs 14 residues.

This clone has only one observation. The chain is built from TRBV19 and TRBJ1-2; 7 nucleotides agree with TRBD1. The length of the CDR3 is 15 residues. Germline V lookup: CDR1 LNHDA, CDR2 SQIVND (reference sequence). J lost 0 bases, V lost 6 bases, and 7 bases had no gene match. CDR3 DNA: TGTGCCAGTAGACTCGGACAGGTCCCTAACTATGGCTACACCTTC. It specifies CASRLGQVPNYGYTF.

CDR3 residues: CASSQVRGYGYTF. DNA of the CDR3: TGTGCCAGCAGCCAAGTTCGAGGCTATGGCTACACCTTC. The chain uses TRBV3-1 (or the pseudogene TRBV3-2) and TRBJ1-2; the D is unclear. The ends were cut back, 1 base at V and 4 bases at J, with 7 bases in the middle. This CDR3 has 13 amino acids. The germline V gene encodes CDR1 LGHDT and CDR2 YNNKEL (reference sequence).